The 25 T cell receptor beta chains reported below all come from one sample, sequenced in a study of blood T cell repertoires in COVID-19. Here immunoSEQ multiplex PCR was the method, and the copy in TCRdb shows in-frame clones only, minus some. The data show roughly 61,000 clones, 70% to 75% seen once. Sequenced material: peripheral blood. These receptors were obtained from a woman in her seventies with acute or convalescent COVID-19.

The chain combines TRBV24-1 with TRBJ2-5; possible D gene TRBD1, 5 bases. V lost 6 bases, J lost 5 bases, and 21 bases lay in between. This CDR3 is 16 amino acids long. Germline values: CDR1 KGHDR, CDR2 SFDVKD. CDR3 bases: TGTGCCACCAGTCAAGGGCTAGGACAAAAAGGGGAGACCCAGTACTTC. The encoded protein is CATSQGLGQKGETQYF.

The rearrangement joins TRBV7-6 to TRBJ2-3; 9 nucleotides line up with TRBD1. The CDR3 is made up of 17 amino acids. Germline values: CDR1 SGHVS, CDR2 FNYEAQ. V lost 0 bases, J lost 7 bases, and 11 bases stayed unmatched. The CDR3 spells CASSLALTGQGAYTQYF. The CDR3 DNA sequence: TGTGCCAGCAGCTTAGCTCTTACGGGACAGGGAGCTTATACGCAGTATTTT.

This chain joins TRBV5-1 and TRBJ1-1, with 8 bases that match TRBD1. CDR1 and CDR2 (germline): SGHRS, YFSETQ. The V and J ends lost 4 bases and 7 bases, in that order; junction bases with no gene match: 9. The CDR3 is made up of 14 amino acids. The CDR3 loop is CASSPYDRGIEAFF. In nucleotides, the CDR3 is TGCGCCAGCAGCCCCTACGACAGGGGTATTGAAGCTTTCTTT.

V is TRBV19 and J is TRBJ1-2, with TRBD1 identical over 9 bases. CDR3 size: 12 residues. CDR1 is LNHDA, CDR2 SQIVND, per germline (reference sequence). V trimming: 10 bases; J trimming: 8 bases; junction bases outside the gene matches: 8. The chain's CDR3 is CATRDRAEGYTF. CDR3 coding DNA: TGTGCCACCAGGGACAGGGCTGAAGGCTACACCTTC.

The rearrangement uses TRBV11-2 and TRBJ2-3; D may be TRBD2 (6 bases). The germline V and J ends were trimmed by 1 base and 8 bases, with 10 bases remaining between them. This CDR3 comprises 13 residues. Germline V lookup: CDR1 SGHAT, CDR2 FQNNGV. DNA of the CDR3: TGTGCCAGCAGCTTAGCCCCCGGGGGTACGCAGTATTTT. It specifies CASSLAPGGTQYF. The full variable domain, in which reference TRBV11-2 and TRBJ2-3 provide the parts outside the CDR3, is EAGVAQSPRYKIIEKRQSVAFWCNPISGHATLYWYQQILGQGPKLLIQFQNNGVVDDSQLPKDRFSAERLKGVDSTLKIQPAKLEDSAVYLCASSLAPGGTQYFGPGTRLTVL.

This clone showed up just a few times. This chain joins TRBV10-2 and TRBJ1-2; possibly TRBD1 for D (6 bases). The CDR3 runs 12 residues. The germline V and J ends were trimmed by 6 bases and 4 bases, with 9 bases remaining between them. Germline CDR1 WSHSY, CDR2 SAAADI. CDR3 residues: CASSQGTYGYTF. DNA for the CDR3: TGCGCCAGCAGCCAGGGGACCTATGGCTACACCTTC.

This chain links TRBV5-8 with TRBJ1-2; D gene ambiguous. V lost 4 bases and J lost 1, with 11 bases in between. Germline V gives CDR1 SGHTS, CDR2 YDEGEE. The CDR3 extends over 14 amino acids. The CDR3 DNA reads TGTGCCAGCAGCCATATAGCAGATAACTATGGCTACACCTTC. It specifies CASSHIADNYGYTF.

As DNA, the CDR3 is TGTGCCAGCGGGAGGGACGGATCCTACGAGCAGTACTTC. Translation gives CASGRDGSYEQYF. This chain uses TRBV27 with TRBJ2-7; the match to TRBD2 covers 7 bases. Per the germline V gene, CDR1 is MNHEY and CDR2 is SMNVEV (reference sequence). V shed 8 bases, J shed 1 base, and the junction held 5 bases outside the gene matches. There are 13 residues in the CDR3.

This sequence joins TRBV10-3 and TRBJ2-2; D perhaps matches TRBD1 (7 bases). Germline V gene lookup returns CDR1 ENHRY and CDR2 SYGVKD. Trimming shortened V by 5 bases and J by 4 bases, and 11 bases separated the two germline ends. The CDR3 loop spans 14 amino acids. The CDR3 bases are TGTGCCATCAGTACAGGGGAGGTCACCGGGGAGCTGTTTTTT. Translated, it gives CAISTGEVTGELFF.

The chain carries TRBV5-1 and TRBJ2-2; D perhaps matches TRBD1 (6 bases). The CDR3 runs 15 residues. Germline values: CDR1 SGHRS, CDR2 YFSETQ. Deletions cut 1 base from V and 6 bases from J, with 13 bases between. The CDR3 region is CASSLTGRGSGELFF. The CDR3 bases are TGCGCCAGCAGCTTGACAGGGAGAGGGTCCGGGGAGCTGTTTTTT.

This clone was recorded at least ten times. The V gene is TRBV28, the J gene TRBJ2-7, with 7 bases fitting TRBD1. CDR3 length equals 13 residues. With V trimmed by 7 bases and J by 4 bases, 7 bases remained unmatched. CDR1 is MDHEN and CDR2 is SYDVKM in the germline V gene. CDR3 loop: CASTLGGRYEQYF. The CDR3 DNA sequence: TGTGCCAGCACTCTAGGGGGCAGGTACGAGCAGTACTTC.

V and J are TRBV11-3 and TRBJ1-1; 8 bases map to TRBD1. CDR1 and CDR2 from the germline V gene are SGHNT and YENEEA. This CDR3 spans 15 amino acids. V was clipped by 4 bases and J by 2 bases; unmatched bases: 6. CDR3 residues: CASSSGQGRNTEAFF. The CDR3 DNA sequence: TGTGCCAGCAGCTCCGGACAGGGACGCAACACTGAAGCTTTCTTT.

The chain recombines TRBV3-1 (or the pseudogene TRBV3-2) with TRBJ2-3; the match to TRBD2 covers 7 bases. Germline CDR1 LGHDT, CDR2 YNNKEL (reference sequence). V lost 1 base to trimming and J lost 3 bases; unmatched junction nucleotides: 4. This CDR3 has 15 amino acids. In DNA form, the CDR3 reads TGTGCCAGCAGCCAAGTGTTCGGGAGGACAGATACGCAGTATTTT. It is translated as CASSQVFGRTDTQYF.

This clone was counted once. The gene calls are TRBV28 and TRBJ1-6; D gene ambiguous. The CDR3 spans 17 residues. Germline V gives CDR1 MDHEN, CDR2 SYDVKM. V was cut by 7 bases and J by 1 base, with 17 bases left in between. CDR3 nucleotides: TGTGCCAGCAATTCGCGGGGTCAACTTTCCTATAATTCACCCCTCCACTTT. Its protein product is CASNSRGQLSYNSPLHF.

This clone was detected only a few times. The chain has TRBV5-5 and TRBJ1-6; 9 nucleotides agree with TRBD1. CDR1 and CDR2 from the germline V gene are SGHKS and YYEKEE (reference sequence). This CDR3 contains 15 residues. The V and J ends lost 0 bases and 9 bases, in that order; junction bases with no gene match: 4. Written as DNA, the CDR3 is TGTGCCAGCAGCTTGGGGGGACAGGGACGTTCACCCCTCCACTTT. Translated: CASSLGGQGRSPLHF.

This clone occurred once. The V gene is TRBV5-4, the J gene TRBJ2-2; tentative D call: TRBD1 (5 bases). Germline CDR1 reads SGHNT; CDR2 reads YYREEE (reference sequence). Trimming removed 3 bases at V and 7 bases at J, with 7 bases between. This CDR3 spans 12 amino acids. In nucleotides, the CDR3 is TGTGCCAGCAGCTCAGGGTACGGGGAGCTGTTTTTT. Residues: CASSSGYGELFF.

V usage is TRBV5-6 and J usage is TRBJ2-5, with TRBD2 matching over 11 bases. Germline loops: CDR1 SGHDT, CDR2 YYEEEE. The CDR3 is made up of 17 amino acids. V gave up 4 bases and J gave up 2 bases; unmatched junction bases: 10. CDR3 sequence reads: CASSAELAGGFQETQYF. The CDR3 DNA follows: TGTGCCAGCAGCGCCGAGCTAGCGGGGGGCTTTCAAGAGACCCAGTACTTC.

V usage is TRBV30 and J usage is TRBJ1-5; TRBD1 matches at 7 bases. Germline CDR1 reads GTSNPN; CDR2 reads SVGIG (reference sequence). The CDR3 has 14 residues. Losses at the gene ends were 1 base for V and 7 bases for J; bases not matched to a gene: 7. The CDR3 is CAWSGRQGRQPQHF. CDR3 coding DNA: TGTGCCTGGAGTGGTAGACAGGGCCGGCAGCCCCAGCATTTT.

The CDR3 bases are TGTGCCAGCAGCTTAGGACAGGGGACAGATACGCAGTATTTT. Its protein product is CASSLGQGTDTQYF. The V and J genes are TRBV6-5 and TRBJ2-3, with 9 nucleotides matching TRBD1. CDR3 length: 14 residues. V was pared by 6 bases and J by 3 bases, with 4 bases of the junction left unmatched. CDR1 and CDR2 from the germline V gene are MNHEY and SVGAGI.

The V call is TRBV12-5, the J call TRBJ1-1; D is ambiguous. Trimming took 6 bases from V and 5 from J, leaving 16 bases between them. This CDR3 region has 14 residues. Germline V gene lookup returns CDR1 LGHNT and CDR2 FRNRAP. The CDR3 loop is CASGLGHGGTEAFF. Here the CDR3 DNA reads TGTGCTAGTGGCCTCGGTCACGGTGGTACTGAAGCTTTCTTT.

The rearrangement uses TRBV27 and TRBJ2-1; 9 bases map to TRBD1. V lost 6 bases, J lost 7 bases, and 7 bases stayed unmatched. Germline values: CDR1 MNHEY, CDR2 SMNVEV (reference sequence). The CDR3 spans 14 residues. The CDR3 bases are TGTGCCAGCAGCCTACAGGGGGCTTGGAATGAGCAGTTCTTC. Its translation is CASSLQGAWNEQFF.

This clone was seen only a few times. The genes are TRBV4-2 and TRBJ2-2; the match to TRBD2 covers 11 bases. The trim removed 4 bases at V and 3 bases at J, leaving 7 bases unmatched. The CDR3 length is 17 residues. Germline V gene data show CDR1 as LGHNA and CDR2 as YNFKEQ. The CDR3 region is CASSLKLAGAYTGELFF. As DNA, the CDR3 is TGTGCCAGCAGCCTAAAACTAGCGGGGGCCTACACCGGGGAGCTGTTTTTT.

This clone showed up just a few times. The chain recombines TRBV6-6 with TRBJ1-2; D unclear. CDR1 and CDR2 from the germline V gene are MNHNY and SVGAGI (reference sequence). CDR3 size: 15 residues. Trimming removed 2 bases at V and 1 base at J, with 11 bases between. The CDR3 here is CASSYAEGSNYGYTF. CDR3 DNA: TGTGCCAGCAGTTACGCGGAGGGAAGTAACTATGGCTACACCTTC.

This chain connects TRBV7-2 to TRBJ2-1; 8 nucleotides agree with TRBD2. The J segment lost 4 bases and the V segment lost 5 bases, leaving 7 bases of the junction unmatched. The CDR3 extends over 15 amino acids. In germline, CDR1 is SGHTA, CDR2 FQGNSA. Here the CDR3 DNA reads TGTGCCAGCAGCGTCGACGGGGGGGATTACAATGAGCAGTTCTTC. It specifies CASSVDGGDYNEQFF.

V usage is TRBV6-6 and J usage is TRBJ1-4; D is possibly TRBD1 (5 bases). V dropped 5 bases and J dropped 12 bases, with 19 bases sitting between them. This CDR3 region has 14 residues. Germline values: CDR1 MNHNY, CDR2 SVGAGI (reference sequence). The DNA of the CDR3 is TGTGCCAGCAGTCCACCGGGGACCGCGGGGGAACTGTTTTTT. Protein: CASSPPGTAGELFF.